Listed here are 11 T cell receptor beta chains from one sample, sequenced in a study of patients and donors after allogeneic stem cell transplantation. One entry per CDR3 protein results from TCRdb running MiXCR on the RT-PCR reads. The data show some 880,000 distinct CDR3 sequences, approximately 19% seen once. Sequencing was done on a sample of blood, either unsorted or a sorted T cell fraction (not recorded which). Receptors were obtained from a human donor who was either an allogeneic HSCT recipient or a stem cell or donor lymphocyte infusion donor (not recorded which). It is not recorded whose cells these are; they may come from a transplant donor.

This clonotype turned up a few times. This chain uses TRBV20-1 with TRBJ2-1; possibly TRBD2 for D (6 bases). Trimming took 3 bases from V and 0 from J, leaving 9 bases between them. CDR1 and CDR2 from the germline V gene are DFQATT and SNEGSKA (reference sequence). The CDR3 covers 14 residues. DNA for the CDR3: TGCAGTGCTAGGCGCGGGGCCTCCTACAATGAGCAGTTCTTC. Protein product: CSARRGASYNEQFF.

The chain carries TRBV11-3 and TRBJ1-1; 9 nucleotides line up with TRBD1. The CDR3 totals 17 residues. Germline V gives CDR1 SGHNT, CDR2 YENEEA. The J segment lost 3 bases and the V segment lost 5 bases, leaving 13 bases of the junction unmatched. CDR3 region: CASSGIQGAGEDTEAFF. As DNA, the CDR3 is TGTGCCAGCAGCGGGATACAGGGGGCTGGTGAGGACACTGAAGCTTTCTTT.

This clonotype was seen a few times. The J gene is TRBJ1-3, the V gene TRBV20-1, with unresolved D. The CDR3 covers 14 residues. Germline-derived CDR1 and CDR2 are DFQATT and SNEGSKA (reference sequence). V was clipped by 5 bases and J by 2 bases, with 13 bases between them. The CDR3 DNA is TGCAGTGCTGGACCTCAGAGAGCTGGAAACACCATATATTTT. It codes for CSAGPQRAGNTIYF.

Only one count was recorded for this clonotype. This chain connects TRBV20-1 to TRBJ1-6, with 10 bases aligning to TRBD1. Trimming removed 2 bases from V and 6 bases from J; junction bases left unmatched: 13. From germline, CDR1 is DFQATT and CDR2 SNEGSKA (reference sequence). The CDR3 contains 18 residues. The CDR3 DNA sequence: TGCAGTGCTAGATACTCTTGGGGCTGGACAGGGGGTAATTCACCCCTCCACTTT. Translation gives CSARYSWGWTGGNSPLHF.

This clonotype has only one observation. The V gene is TRBV5-1, the J gene TRBJ1-2; D unresolved. Per germline, CDR1 SGHRS and CDR2 YFSETQ. The CDR3 totals 14 residues. V was shortened by 3 bases and J by 6 bases, with 15 bases between the two germline ends. The DNA of the CDR3 is TGCGCCAGCAGCTGGGTTGGAGGGATGGATGGCTACACCTTC. Its translation: CASSWVGGMDGYTF.

Only a few counts were recorded for this clonotype. This chain links TRBV20-1 with TRBJ1-5, with 8 bases that match TRBD1. With 4 bases clipped from V and 6 bases from J, the junction kept 11 bases outside the gene matches. CDR1 and CDR2 from the germline V gene are DFQATT and SNEGSKA (reference sequence). CDR3 length: 15 residues. The CDR3 reads CSANVDREYGQPQHF. CDR3 bases: TGCAGTGCTAACGTGGACAGGGAGTACGGTCAGCCCCAGCATTTT.

The rearrangement joins TRBV12-3 or TRBV12-4 to TRBJ1-5; no clear D gene. Trimming shortened V by 3 bases and J by 7 bases, and 10 bases separated the two germline ends. The CDR3 has 13 amino acids. CDR3 DNA: TGTGCCAGCAGTTTGATTGAGCGACAGCCCCAGCATTTT. As protein: CASSLIERQPQHF.

V is TRBV6-1 and J is TRBJ2-3; 8 bases fit TRBD2. Germline V gene lookup returns CDR1 MNHNS and CDR2 SASEGT. This CDR3 is 15 amino acids long. Trimming took 6 bases from V and 8 from J; bases not matched to a gene: 13. CDR3 nucleotides: TGTGCCAGCAGGCTCTATCTTAGCGGGGAGGGTACGCAGTATTTT. It is translated as CASRLYLSGEGTQYF.

This clonotype has at least ten counts. The rearrangement links TRBV24-1 to TRBJ1-1; D is undetermined. Germline CDR1 and CDR2: KGHDR and SFDVKD. CDR3 length equals 13 residues. Trimming took off 2 bases at V and 1 base at J, with 4 bases between the two ends. The CDR3 DNA reads as TGTGCCACCAGTGATTGGGAGAACACTGAAGCTTTCTTT. This codes for CATSDWENTEAFF.

This clonotype was detected only a few times. This chain links TRBV12-3 or TRBV12-4 with TRBJ2-5, with 8 nucleotides matching TRBD2. The CDR3 covers 17 residues. The J segment lost 5 bases and the V segment lost 6 bases, leaving 17 bases of the junction unmatched. The CDR3 sequence is CASSKYFLRGEVETQYF. The CDR3 coding sequence is TGTGCCAGCAGCAAATACTTCCTGCGGGGGGAGGTGGAGACCCAGTACTTC.

This clonotype was seen more than once but under ten times. The V and J genes are TRBV7-2 and TRBJ2-3; 9 bases are shared with TRBD2. The germline gives CDR1 SGHTA, CDR2 FQGNSA. This CDR3 is 17 amino acids long. J gave up 0 bases and V 4 bases, and 8 bases lay outside the gene matches. The CDR3 coding sequence is TGTGCCAGCAGCTATCGGGGTAGCGGGGGTAGCACAGATACGCAGTATTTT. Its translation: CASSYRGSGGSTDTQYF. Complete variable domain (other parts from reference TRBV7-2 and TRBJ2-3): GAGVSQSPSNKVTEKGKDVELRCDPISGHTALYWYRQSLGQGLEFLIYFQGNSAPDKSGLPSDRFSAERTGGSVSTLTIQRTQQEDSAVYLCASSYRGSGGSTDTQYFGPGTRLTVL.